Below are 28 T cell receptor beta chains sequenced from a single sample in a study of T cell responses to AZD1222 COVID-19 vaccine. The method was immunoSEQ multiplex PCR; TCRdb's version includes in-frame clones alone and lacks a portion of them. Among 250,000 or so clones listed, 80% to 95% were seen once. Here the sequenced sample was peripheral blood, taken on day 0 of AZD1222 vaccination. Every receptor here comes from an adult in good health.

The CDR3 loop reads CASSLRLAGGETQYF. In DNA, the CDR3 is TGTGCCAGCAGCTTGCGACTAGCGGGAGGAGAGACCCAGTACTTC. The chain couples TRBV5-4 to TRBJ2-5; 13 nucleotides line up with TRBD2. The length of the CDR3 is 15 residues. V lost 1 base to trimming and J lost 4 bases; unmatched junction nucleotides: 1. The V gene's germline CDR1 is SGHNT and CDR2 YYREEE (reference sequence).

The gene calls are TRBV11-2 and TRBJ1-6, with D uncertain. V gave up 3 bases and J gave up 9 bases, with 9 bases separating them. The germline V gene encodes CDR1 SGHAT and CDR2 FQNNGV. The length of the CDR3 is 13 residues. Here the CDR3 reads CASSFETTSPLHF. The CDR3 nucleotides read TGTGCCAGCAGCTTTGAAACGACTTCACCCCTCCACTTT.

The CDR3 region is CASSGTRGGAETQYF. The CDR3 DNA sequence: TGCGCCAGCAGCGGAACCAGGGGGGGTGCGGAGACCCAGTACTTC. The rearrangement joins TRBV5-1 to TRBJ2-5; D possibly uses TRBD1 or TRBD2 (7 bases each). Trimming shortened V by 4 bases and J by 5 bases, and 18 bases separated the two germline ends. The CDR3 has 15 residues. The V gene's germline CDR1 is SGHRS and CDR2 YFSETQ. The full variable domain, rest sourced from reference TRBV5-1 and TRBJ2-5, is KAGVTQTPRYLIKTRGQQVTLSCSPISGHRSVSWYQQTPGQGLQFLFEYFSETQRNKGNFPGRFSGRQFSNSRSEMNVSTLELGDSALYLCASSGTRGGAETQYFGPGTRLLVL.

The rearrangement joins TRBV5-1 to TRBJ1-2; D possibly corresponds to TRBD1 (5 bases). The germline gives CDR1 SGHRS, CDR2 YFSETQ. Trimming stripped 8 bases from V and 4 bases from J, with 12 bases between. This CDR3 is built from 12 residues. CDR3 sequence reads: CASSGTLYGYTF. The CDR3 DNA follows: TGCGCCAGTAGCGGGACCCTCTATGGCTACACCTTC.

The chain joins TRBV7-6 to TRBJ2-3; D is uncertain. The CDR3 is made up of 13 amino acids. Germline CDR1 SGHVS, CDR2 FNYEAQ. Trimming removed 3 bases at V and 4 bases at J, with 8 bases between. The CDR3 spells CASSFPMSDTQYF. The CDR3 DNA reads as TGTGCCAGCAGCTTCCCCATGTCAGATACGCAGTATTTT.

This clone was counted a single time. The chain uses TRBV3-1 (or the pseudogene TRBV3-2) and TRBJ1-5; 8 nucleotides match TRBD1. The CDR3 length is 14 residues. Trimming at V came to 3 bases and at J to 7 bases, leaving 5 bases not matched to a gene. Germline V lookup: CDR1 LGHDT, CDR2 YNNKEL (reference sequence). The CDR3 nucleotides are TGTGCCAGCAGCCAGGGACAGGTATCACAGCCCCAGCATTTT. Encoded protein: CASSQGQVSQPQHF.

V is TRBV4-2 and J is TRBJ2-7; no definite D call. Germline CDR1 and CDR2: LGHNA and YNFKEQ. The CDR3 is 14 amino acids. V lost 0 bases, J lost 5 bases, and 11 bases lay in between. In nucleotides, the CDR3 is TGTGCCAGCAGCCAAGAGTACCGGGCCCACGAGCAGTACTTC. It encodes CASSQEYRAHEQYF.

The chain links TRBV2 to TRBJ2-2; D is ambiguous. V lost 1 base and J lost 2, with 5 bases in between. Germline loops: CDR1 SNHLY, CDR2 FYNNEI. The CDR3 totals 14 residues. As DNA, the CDR3 is TGTGCCAGCAGTGAAGGGAGCAACACCGGGGAGCTGTTTTTT. It encodes CASSEGSNTGELFF. The full variable domain, its missing parts supplied by reference TRBV2 and TRBJ2-2, is EPEVTQTPSHQVTQMGQEVILRCVPISNHLYFYWYRQILGQKVEFLVSFYNNEISEKSEIFDDQFSVERPDGSNFTLKIRSTKLEDSAMYFCASSEGSNTGELFFGEGSRLTVL.

The chain couples TRBV29-1 to TRBJ1-2; 9 bases map to TRBD1. V dropped 3 bases and J dropped 7; count of bases not matched to a gene: 3. In germline, CDR1 is SQVTM, CDR2 ANQGSEA. The CDR3 runs to 12 residues. CDR3 DNA sequence: TGCAGCGTTGACCGGGACAGGGCTGGCTACACCTTC. This gives the protein CSVDRDRAGYTF.

V usage is TRBV6-5 and J usage is TRBJ2-3; 12 nucleotides agree with TRBD2. CDR3 length: 15 residues. Unmatched junction bases numbered 3, after V lost 4 bases and J lost 4 bases. Germline V gene data show CDR1 as MNHEY and CDR2 as SVGAGI. CDR3 loop: CASSSGTSGPDTQYF. CDR3 nucleotides: TGTGCCAGCAGTTCCGGGACTAGCGGGCCAGATACGCAGTATTTT.

The rearrangement joins TRBV7-9 to TRBJ1-2; unclear D gene. From germline, CDR1 is SEHNR and CDR2 FQNEAQ (reference sequence). The CDR3 extends over 16 amino acids. V was cut by 5 bases and J by 6 bases, with 22 bases left in between. CDR3 nucleotide sequence: TGTGCCAGCAGCCCAGACACCTACACGACAAATCATGGCTACACCTTC. Residues: CASSPDTYTTNHGYTF.

This chain links TRBV18 with TRBJ2-7; perhaps TRBD1 as D (6 bases). Germline V lookup: CDR1 KGHSH, CDR2 LQKENI. The CDR3 contains 16 residues. Trimming removed 2 bases at V and 0 bases at J, with 14 bases between. In DNA form, the CDR3 reads TGTGCCAGCTCACCAATGAACAGGGTCAGCTCCTACGAGCAGTACTTC. It yields the protein CASSPMNRVSSYEQYF.

The V and J genes are TRBV6-4 and TRBJ2-5, with D possibly TRBD2 on 6 matching bases. Trimming shortened V by 6 bases and J by 6 bases, and 14 bases separated the two germline ends. Germline CDR1 is MRHNA and CDR2 is SNTAGT. This CDR3 spans 13 amino acids. For the CDR3, the DNA is TGTGCCAGCAGCGAACTAGCCGGAAAGACCCAGTACTTC. This codes for CASSELAGKTQYF.

The rearrangement links TRBV7-9 to TRBJ2-1, with 11 bases fitting TRBD2. Germline V gene lookup returns CDR1 SEHNR and CDR2 FQNEAQ (reference sequence). The junction had 6 bases not matched to a gene; V was cut back by 7 bases and J by 4 bases. The CDR3 consists of 15 residues. DNA for the CDR3: TGTGCCAGCATCCCCGGACTAGCGGGTTACAATGAGCAGTTCTTC. It is translated as CASIPGLAGYNEQFF.

V usage is TRBV6-6 and J usage is TRBJ1-4, with 8 positions matching TRBD1. This CDR3 is built from 14 residues. The V and J ends lost 2 bases and 7 bases, in that order; junction bases with no gene match: 3. Per germline, CDR1 MNHNY and CDR2 SVGAGI (reference sequence). CDR3 in DNA: TGTGCCAGCAGTTACCCGACAGGGGCTGAAAAACTGTTTTTT. Its translation: CASSYPTGAEKLFF.

The rearrangement links TRBV2 to TRBJ1-5; D might be TRBD1 (5 bases). The CDR3 is made up of 13 amino acids. From germline, CDR1 is SNHLY and CDR2 FYNNEI. V was cut by 6 bases and J by 7 bases, with 13 bases left in between. The CDR3 coding sequence is TGTGCCAGCAGCGATGCCAGGGAACAGCCCCAGCATTTT. It encodes CASSDAREQPQHF.

V usage is TRBV25-1 and J usage is TRBJ1-4, with TRBD1 as a possible D gene (5 bases). Trimming pared 2 bases from V and 2 bases from J, leaving 9 bases between. Looked up from germline, CDR1 is MGHDK and CDR2 is SYGVNS. This CDR3 has 15 residues. CDR3 sequence reads: CASSEGGATNEKLFF. For the CDR3, the DNA is TGTGCCAGCAGTGAAGGGGGAGCGACTAATGAAAAACTGTTTTTT.

The rearrangement uses TRBV2 and TRBJ2-7; D is perhaps TRBD1 (5 bases). Germline V CDR1 and CDR2: SNHLY, FYNNEI. The CDR3 sequence is 14 residues long. Deletions cut 3 bases from V and 2 bases from J, with 11 bases between. The CDR3 here is CASSEGQKPYEQYF. The CDR3 region has the DNA TGTGCCAGCAGTGAGGGGCAGAAACCCTACGAGCAGTACTTC.

The chain links TRBV3-1 (or the pseudogene TRBV3-2) to TRBJ2-2; 9 bases are a match to TRBD2. The trim removed 0 bases at V and 6 bases at J, leaving 5 bases unmatched. CDR1 is LGHDT, CDR2 YNNKEL, per germline (reference sequence). This CDR3 has 16 amino acids. CDR3 sequence: CASSQDRVAGAGELFF. As DNA, the CDR3 is TGTGCCAGCAGCCAAGATCGGGTAGCGGGAGCCGGGGAGCTGTTTTTT.

The rearrangement links TRBV5-1 to TRBJ1-4; TRBD1 is a possible D gene (5 bases). Germline lookup yields CDR1 SGHRS and CDR2 YFSETQ. This CDR3 contains 15 residues. Trimming left V 0 bases short and J 11 bases short, with 17 bases between. The CDR3 coding sequence is TGCGCCAGCAGCTTGGCAGGGACCTCGGGTGCGAAACTGTTTTTT. Translated, it gives CASSLAGTSGAKLFF.

The gene calls are TRBV11-3 and TRBJ1-2, with a weak D call TRBD1 (6 bases). Germline loops: CDR1 SGHNT, CDR2 YENEEA. Trimming shortened V by 1 base and J by 3 bases, and 12 bases separated the two germline ends. This CDR3 has 15 amino acids. The CDR3 protein is CASSLVRGAYYGYTF. For the CDR3, the DNA is TGTGCCAGCAGCTTAGTCCGGGGGGCATACTATGGCTACACCTTC.

The V call is TRBV13, the J call TRBJ2-7, with D tentatively TRBD2 (6 bases). The CDR3 runs 14 residues. CDR1 is PRHDT, CDR2 FYEKMQ, per germline (reference sequence). Trimming left V 3 bases short and J 2 bases short, with 11 bases between. The DNA for the CDR3 is TGTGCCAGCAGCTTCGGCGGAGGGACCTACGAGCAGTACTTC. Its protein is CASSFGGGTYEQYF. Full variable domain (missing parts from reference TRBV13 and TRBJ2-7): AAGVIQSPRHLIKEKRETATLKCYPIPRHDTVYWYQQGPGQDPQFLISFYEKMQSDKGSIPDRFSAQQFSDYHSELNMSSLELGDSALYFCASSFGGGTYEQYFGPGTRLTVT.

J is TRBJ2-7 and V is TRBV5-1, with TRBD1 matching 10 bases. CDR1 SGHRS and CDR2 YFSETQ come from the germline V gene. Trimming took 7 bases from V and 5 from J; bases not matched to a gene: 9. The CDR3 totals 14 residues. The CDR3 DNA follows: TGCGCCAGCTGCCCTAGACAGGGGGCGAACGAGCAGTACTTC. This codes for CASCPRQGANEQYF.

The gene calls are TRBV7-3 and TRBJ1-5; TRBD1 matches 8 bases. Germline V CDR1 and CDR2: SGHTA, FQGTGA. The J segment lost 7 bases and the V segment lost 6 bases, leaving 8 bases of the junction unmatched. The CDR3 length is 14 residues. Here the CDR3 DNA reads TGTGCCAGCAGGTTGGACAGGGTACGGCAGCCCCAGCATTTT. This gives the protein CASRLDRVRQPQHF.

The V call is TRBV7-3, the J call TRBJ2-2, with D possibly matching TRBD1 (5 bases). This CDR3 spans 13 amino acids. Looked up from germline, CDR1 is SGHTA and CDR2 is FQGTGA. V was cut by 3 bases and J by 9 bases, with 11 bases left in between. Written as DNA, the CDR3 is TGTGCCAGCAGCTTGGGCCCAGGGCGGGAGCTGTTTTTT. Translation gives CASSLGPGRELFF.

The chain links TRBV25-1 to TRBJ2-2, with D perhaps TRBD1 (6 bases). From germline, CDR1 is MGHDK and CDR2 SYGVNS. The CDR3 runs 14 residues. V lost 5 bases and J 5 bases, leaving 12 bases between the germline ends. The chain's CDR3 is CASSRFQGTGELFF. The CDR3 bases are TGTGCCAGCAGTCGATTTCAGGGGACCGGGGAGCTGTTTTTT. The whole variable domain, remainder taken from reference TRBV25-1 and TRBJ2-2, is EADIYQTPRYLVIGTGKKITLECSQTMGHDKMYWYQQDPGMELHLIHYSYGVNSTEKGDLSSESTVSRIRTEHFPLTLESARPSHTSQYLCASSRFQGTGELFFGEGSRLTVL.

V and J are TRBV5-1 and TRBJ1-1; D gene uncertain. The V gene lost 1 base and the J gene lost 0 bases, with 7 bases spanning the gap. Per germline, CDR1 SGHRS and CDR2 YFSETQ. The CDR3 is made up of 14 amino acids. The CDR3, as DNA: TGCGCCAGCAGCTTGAGGACCATGAACACTGAAGCTTTCTTT. It codes for CASSLRTMNTEAFF.

The rearrangement joins TRBV5-5 to TRBJ1-4, with D possibly being TRBD1 (6 bases). CDR1 is SGHKS and CDR2 is YYEKEE in the germline V gene (reference sequence). Trimming cost V 4 bases and J 7 bases, with 14 bases left between them. The CDR3 is 14 residues long. Written as DNA, the CDR3 is TGTGCCAGCAGCCAACAGGGCAGTAGTGAAAAACTGTTTTTT. Translated, it gives CASSQQGSSEKLFF.